These 7 T cell receptor beta chains were all obtained from the same sample, sequenced in a study of blood T cell repertoires in COVID-19. Sequencing was performed with immunoSEQ multiplex PCR; in TCRdb, only in-frame clones are kept and a portion is missing. The table has approximately 190,000 clones, almost 85% seen once; the top ten hold approximately 7.2%. Sequenced material: peripheral blood. The source of these receptors is a human donor with acute or convalescent COVID-19. The donor label of this sample is uncertain.

J is TRBJ2-3 and V is TRBV24-1; possibly TRBD1 for D (6 bases). CDR1 is KGHDR and CDR2 is SFDVKD in the germline V gene. Between the trimmed V and J ends, which lost 4 bases and 0 bases, there was a span of 7 bases. CDR3 length equals 14 residues. CDR3 in amino acids: CATSDTGSTDTQYF. CDR3 DNA: TGTGCCACCAGTGACACAGGGAGCACAGATACGCAGTATTTT.

This chain links TRBV27 with TRBJ1-1; a weak D match, TRBD1 (5 bases). Germline CDR1 reads MNHEY; CDR2 reads SMNVEV (reference sequence). The CDR3 covers 16 residues. V was pared by 6 bases and J by 7 bases, with 24 bases between. The chain's CDR3 is CASRSFFGTNLHEAFF. The CDR3 nucleotides read TGTGCCAGCAGATCTTTCTTCGGGACTAACCTTCATGAAGCTTTCTTT.

The genes are TRBV27 and TRBJ1-1; 11 nucleotides agree with TRBD1. In germline, CDR1 is MNHEY, CDR2 SMNVEV (reference sequence). V trimming: 6 bases; J trimming: 5 bases; junction bases outside the gene matches: 5. The length of the CDR3 is 14 residues. CDR3 sequence reads: CASRLRDRGTEAFF. As DNA, the CDR3 is TGTGCCAGCAGACTCCGGGACAGGGGGACTGAAGCTTTCTTT.

This clone was recorded a few times. This chain links TRBV5-1 with TRBJ1-1; D may be TRBD1 (5 bases). The V gene lost 0 bases and the J gene lost 4 bases, with 16 bases spanning the gap. The CDR3 length is 16 residues. Germline V gene sequence: CDR1 SGHRS, CDR2 YFSETQ. The CDR3 loop is CASSLVARGISTEAFF. In DNA, the CDR3 is TGCGCCAGCAGCTTGGTGGCCCGGGGGATCAGCACTGAAGCTTTCTTT.

The J gene is TRBJ2-2, the V gene TRBV30, with TRBD2 matching 7 bases. This CDR3 has 15 amino acids. The germline gives CDR1 GTSNPN, CDR2 SVGIG (reference sequence). V dropped 0 bases and J dropped 7; count of bases not matched to a gene: 8. DNA of the CDR3: TGTGCCTGGAGTGTCTCTCAGCGGGATTTCGGGGAGCTGTTTTTT. This codes for CAWSVSQRDFGELFF. Variable domain in full (rest from reference TRBV30 and TRBJ2-2): SQTIHQWPATLVQPVGSPLSLECTVEGTSNPNLYWYRQAAGRGLQLLFYSVGIGQISSEVPQNLSASRPQDRQFILSSKKLLLSDSGFYLCAWSVSQRDFGELFFGEGSRLTVL.

The V and J genes are TRBV19 and TRBJ1-5; TRBD1 matches 7 bases. In germline, CDR1 is LNHDA, CDR2 SQIVND (reference sequence). The CDR3 has 15 amino acids. Trimming at V came to 7 bases and at J to 6 bases, leaving 12 bases not matched to a gene. The CDR3 here is CASKMTGSASQPQHF. The CDR3, as DNA: TGTGCCAGTAAAATGACAGGGTCGGCGAGTCAGCCCCAGCATTTT.

The genes are TRBV4-2 and TRBJ1-2; possible D gene TRBD1, 5 bases. Looked up from germline, CDR1 is LGHNA and CDR2 is YNFKEQ. The CDR3 has 15 amino acids. The V and J ends lost 0 bases and 3 bases respectively, with 11 bases between them. CDR3 nucleotide sequence: TGTGCCAGCAGCCAAGATCAGGGTTCCCACTATGGCTACACCTTC. Protein product: CASSQDQGSHYGYTF.